This T cell receptor beta chain was profiled in a study of regulatory T cells in long-lasting Graves disease. Arm-PCR of CDR3 regions and iRepertoire HTBI primers were the basis on which TCR beta libraries were built. TCRdb recomputed calls from the multiplex PCR reads with MiXCR, one row per CDR3 protein. This table has 200,000 to 250,000 distinct CDR3 sequences, roughly 20% appearing once. Time point noted: newly diagnosed GD, antithyroid drugs for less than 3 months. PBMC RNA was the source of the TCR library. The CDR3 runs 15 residues. V shed 8 bases, J shed 7 bases, and the junction held 11 bases outside the gene matches. Germline values: CDR1 SNHLY, CDR2 FYNNEI. Many counts were recorded for this clonotype. The data also belong to a second study, concerning T cells in Graves' hyperthyroidism and ophthalmopathy.

Source: peripheral blood mononuclear cells (PBMCs), taken at new diagnosis, from a patient treated with antithyroid drugs. This chain uses TRBV2 with TRBJ1-6, with TRBD1 identical over 7 bases. The sequence came from a woman between 25 and 40 years old with Graves disease. CDR3 region: CASGTGRGGNSPLHF. The CDR3 nucleotides are TGTGCCAGCGGGACCGGCAGGGGGGGGAATTCACCCCTCCACTTT. Supplemented by reference TRBV2 and TRBJ1-6, the full variable domain reads EPEVTQTPSHQVTQMGQEVILRCVPISNHLYFYWYRQILGQKVEFLVSFYNNEISEKSEIFDDQFSVERPDGSNFTLKIRSTKLEDSAMYFCASGTGRGGNSPLHFGNGTRLTVT.